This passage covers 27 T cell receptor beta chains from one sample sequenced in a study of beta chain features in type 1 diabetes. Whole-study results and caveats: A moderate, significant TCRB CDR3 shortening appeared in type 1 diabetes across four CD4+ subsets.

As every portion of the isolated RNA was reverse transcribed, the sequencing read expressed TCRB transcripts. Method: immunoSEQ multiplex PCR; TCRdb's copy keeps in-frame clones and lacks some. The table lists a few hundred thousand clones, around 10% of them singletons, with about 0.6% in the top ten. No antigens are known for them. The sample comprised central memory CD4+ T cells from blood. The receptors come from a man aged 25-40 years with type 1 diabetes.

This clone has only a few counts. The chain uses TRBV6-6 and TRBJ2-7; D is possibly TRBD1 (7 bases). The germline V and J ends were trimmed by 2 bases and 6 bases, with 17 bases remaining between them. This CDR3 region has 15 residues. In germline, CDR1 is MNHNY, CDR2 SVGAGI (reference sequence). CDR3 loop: CASSYGQEGPGEQYF. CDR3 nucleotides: TGTGCCAGCAGTTACGGACAGGAGGGGCCCGGCGAGCAGTACTTC.

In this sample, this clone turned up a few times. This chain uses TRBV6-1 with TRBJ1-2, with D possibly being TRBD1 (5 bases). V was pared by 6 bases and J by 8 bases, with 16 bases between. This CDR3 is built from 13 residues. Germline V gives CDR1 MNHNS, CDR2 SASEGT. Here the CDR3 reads CASRRMGGGGYTF. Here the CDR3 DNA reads TGTGCCAGCAGACGGATGGGGGGTGGAGGCTACACCTTC.

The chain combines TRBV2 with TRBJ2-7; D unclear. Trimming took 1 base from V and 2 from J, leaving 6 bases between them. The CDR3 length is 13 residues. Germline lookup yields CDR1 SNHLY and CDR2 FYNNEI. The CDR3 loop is CASSEERTYEQYF. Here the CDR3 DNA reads TGTGCCAGCAGTGAAGAGAGGACCTACGAGCAGTACTTC.

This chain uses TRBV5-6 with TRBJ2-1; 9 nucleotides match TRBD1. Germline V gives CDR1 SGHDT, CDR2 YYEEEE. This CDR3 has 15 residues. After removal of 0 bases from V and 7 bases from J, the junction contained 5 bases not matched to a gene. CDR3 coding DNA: TGTGCCAGCAGCTTGGGGGGACAGGGTGGGAATGAGCAGTTCTTC. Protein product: CASSLGGQGGNEQFF.

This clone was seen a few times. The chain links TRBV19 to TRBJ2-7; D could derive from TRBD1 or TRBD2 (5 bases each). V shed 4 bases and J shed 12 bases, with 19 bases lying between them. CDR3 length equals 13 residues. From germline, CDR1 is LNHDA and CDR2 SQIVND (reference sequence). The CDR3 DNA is TGTGCCAGTAGTACTACGTCCGGGACGCACCCGTACTTC. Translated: CASSTTSGTHPYF.

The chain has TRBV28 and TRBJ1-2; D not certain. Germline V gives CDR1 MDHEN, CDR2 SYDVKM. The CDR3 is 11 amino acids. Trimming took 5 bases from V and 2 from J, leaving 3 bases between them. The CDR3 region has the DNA TGTGCCAGCAGTAAGAACTATGGCTACACCTTC. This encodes CASSKNYGYTF.

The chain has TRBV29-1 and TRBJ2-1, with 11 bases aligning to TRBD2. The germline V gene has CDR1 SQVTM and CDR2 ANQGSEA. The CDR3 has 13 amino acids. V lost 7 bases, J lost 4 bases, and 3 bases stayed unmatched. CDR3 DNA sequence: TGCAGCGGTGGGACTAGCGGATACAATGAGCAGTTCTTC. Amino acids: CSGGTSGYNEQFF.

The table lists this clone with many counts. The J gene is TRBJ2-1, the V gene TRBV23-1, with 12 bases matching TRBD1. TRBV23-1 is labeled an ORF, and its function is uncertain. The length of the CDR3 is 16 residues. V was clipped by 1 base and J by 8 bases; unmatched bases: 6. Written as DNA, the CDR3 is TGCGCCAGCAGTCAATTACGGGACAGGGGGCTACATGAGCAGTTCTTC. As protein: CASSQLRDRGLHEQFF.

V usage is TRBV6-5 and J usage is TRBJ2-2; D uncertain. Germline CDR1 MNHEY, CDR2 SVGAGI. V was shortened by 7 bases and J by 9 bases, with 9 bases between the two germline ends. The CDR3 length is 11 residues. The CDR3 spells CASTDARELFF. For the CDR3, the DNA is TGTGCCAGCACGGACGCGAGGGAGCTGTTTTTT.

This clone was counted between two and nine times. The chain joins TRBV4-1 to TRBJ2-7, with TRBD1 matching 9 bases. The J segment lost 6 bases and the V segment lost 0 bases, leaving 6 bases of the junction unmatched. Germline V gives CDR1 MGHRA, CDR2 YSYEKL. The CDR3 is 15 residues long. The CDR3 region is CASSQDLTGGLEQYF. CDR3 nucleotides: TGCGCCAGCAGCCAAGATCTGACAGGGGGGCTCGAGCAGTACTTC.

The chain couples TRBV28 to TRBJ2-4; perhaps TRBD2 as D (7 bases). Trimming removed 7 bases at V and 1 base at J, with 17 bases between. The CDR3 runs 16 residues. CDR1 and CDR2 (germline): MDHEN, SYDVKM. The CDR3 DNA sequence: TGTGCCAGCAATATCGCGGGGGCGCGGGCCAAAAACATTCAGTACTTC. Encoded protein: CASNIAGARAKNIQYF.

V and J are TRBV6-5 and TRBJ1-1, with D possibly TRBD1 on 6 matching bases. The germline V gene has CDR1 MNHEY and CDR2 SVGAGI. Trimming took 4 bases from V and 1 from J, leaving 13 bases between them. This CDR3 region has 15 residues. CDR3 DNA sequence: TGTGCCAGCAGTTCCCAGGGGCGGGGGAACACTGAAGCTTTCTTT. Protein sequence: CASSSQGRGNTEAFF.

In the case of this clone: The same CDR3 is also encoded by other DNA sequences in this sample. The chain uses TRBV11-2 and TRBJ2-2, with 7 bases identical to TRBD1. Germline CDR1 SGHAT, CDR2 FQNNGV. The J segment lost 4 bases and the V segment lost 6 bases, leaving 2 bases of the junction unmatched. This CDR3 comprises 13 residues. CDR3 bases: TGTGCCAGCAGTAGACAGGGCACCGGGGAGCTGTTTTTT. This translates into CASSRQGTGELFF.

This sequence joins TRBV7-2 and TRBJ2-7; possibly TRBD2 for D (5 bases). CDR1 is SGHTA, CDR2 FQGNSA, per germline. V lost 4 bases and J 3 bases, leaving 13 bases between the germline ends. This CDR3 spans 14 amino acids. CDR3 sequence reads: CASSSRDYRYEQYF. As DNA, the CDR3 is TGTGCCAGCAGCTCACGAGACTACCGCTACGAGCAGTACTTC.

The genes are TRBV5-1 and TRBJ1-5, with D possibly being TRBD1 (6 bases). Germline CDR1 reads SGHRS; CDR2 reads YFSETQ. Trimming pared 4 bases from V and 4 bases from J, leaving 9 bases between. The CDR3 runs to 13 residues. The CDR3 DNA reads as TGCGCCAGCAGCGCAGGACAGAATCAGCCCCAGCATTTT. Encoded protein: CASSAGQNQPQHF. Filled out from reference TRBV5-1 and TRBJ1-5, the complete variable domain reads KAGVTQTPRYLIKTRGQQVTLSCSPISGHRSVSWYQQTPGQGLQFLFEYFSETQRNKGNFPGRFSGRQFSNSRSEMNVSTLELGDSALYLCASSAGQNQPQHFGDGTRLSIL.

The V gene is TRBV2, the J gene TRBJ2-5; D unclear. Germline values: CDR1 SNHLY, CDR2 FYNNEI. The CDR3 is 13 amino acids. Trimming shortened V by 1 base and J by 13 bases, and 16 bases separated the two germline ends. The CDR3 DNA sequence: TGTGCCAGCAGTGAAGGGGAAAGGGCGACCGTGTACTTC. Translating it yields CASSEGERATVYF.

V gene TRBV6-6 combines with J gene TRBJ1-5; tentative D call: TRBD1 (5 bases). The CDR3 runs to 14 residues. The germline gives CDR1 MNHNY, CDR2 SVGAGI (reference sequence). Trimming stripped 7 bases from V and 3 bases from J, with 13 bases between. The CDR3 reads CASTGLGNNQPQHF. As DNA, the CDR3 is TGTGCCAGCACGGGGCTCGGTAACAATCAGCCCCAGCATTTT.

The CDR3 nucleotides are TGTGCCAGCAGAACCGGGACAGTAGAGACCCAGTACTTC. Protein product: CASRTGTVETQYF. The V and J genes are TRBV6-1 and TRBJ2-5; TRBD1 matches at 7 bases. Germline loops: CDR1 MNHNS, CDR2 SASEGT. V lost 6 bases to trimming and J lost 4 bases; unmatched junction nucleotides: 5. This CDR3 contains 13 residues.

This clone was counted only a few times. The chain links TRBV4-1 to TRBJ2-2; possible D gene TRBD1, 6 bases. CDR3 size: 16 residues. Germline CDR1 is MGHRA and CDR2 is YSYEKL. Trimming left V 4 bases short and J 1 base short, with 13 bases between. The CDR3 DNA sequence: TGCGCCAGCAGCCCCCAGGGCAGGGGGAACACCGGGGAGCTGTTTTTT. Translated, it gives CASSPQGRGNTGELFF.

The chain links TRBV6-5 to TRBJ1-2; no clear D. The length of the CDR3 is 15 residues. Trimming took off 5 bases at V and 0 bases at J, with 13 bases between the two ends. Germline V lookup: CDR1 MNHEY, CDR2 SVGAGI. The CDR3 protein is CASSLDGFSNYGYTF. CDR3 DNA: TGTGCCAGCAGTCTTGACGGTTTTTCTAACTATGGCTACACCTTC.

In nucleotides, the CDR3 is TGTGCCAGTAGTATCGTTTTCGGGGCACGCCAGCCCCAGCATTTT. This translates into CASSIVFGARQPQHF. The chain has TRBV19 and TRBJ1-5, with D perhaps matching TRBD1 (5 bases). The CDR3 covers 15 residues. V gave up 3 bases and J gave up 7 bases, with 16 bases separating them. From germline, CDR1 is LNHDA and CDR2 SQIVND (reference sequence).

The DNA for the CDR3 is TGTGCCAGCAGTTCGGCAGGGGGAGATAACTATGGCTACACCTTC. It translates to CASSSAGGDNYGYTF. The chain uses TRBV28 and TRBJ1-2; 7 bases match TRBD1. The CDR3 has 15 residues. The germline CDR1 and CDR2 sequences are MDHEN and SYDVKM. Losses at the gene ends were 4 bases for V and 1 base for J; bases not matched to a gene: 6.

The CDR3, as DNA: TGTGCCAGCACCCGAATGGGGCCTGGGGCCAACGTCCTGACTTTC. This gives the protein CASTRMGPGANVLTF. This chain uses TRBV6-5 with TRBJ2-6; the D gene is possibly TRBD1 (5 bases). Germline CDR1 reads MNHEY; CDR2 reads SVGAGI. This CDR3 is 15 amino acids long. V was clipped by 7 bases and J by 2 bases, with 12 bases between them.

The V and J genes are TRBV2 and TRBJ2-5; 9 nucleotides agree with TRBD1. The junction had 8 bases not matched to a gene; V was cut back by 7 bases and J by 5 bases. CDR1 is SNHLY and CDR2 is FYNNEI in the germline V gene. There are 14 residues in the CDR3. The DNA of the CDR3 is TGTGCCAGCATGGAACAGGGGGCGGGCGAGACCCAGTACTTC. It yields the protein CASMEQGAGETQYF.

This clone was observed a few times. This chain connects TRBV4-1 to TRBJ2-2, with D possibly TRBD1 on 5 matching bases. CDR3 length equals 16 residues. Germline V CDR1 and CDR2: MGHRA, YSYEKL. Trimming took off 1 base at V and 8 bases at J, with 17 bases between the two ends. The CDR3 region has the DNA TGCGCCAGCAGCCAAGGGGTTGCGCAGGGATTGGGGGAGCTGTTTTTT. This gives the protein CASSQGVAQGLGELFF.

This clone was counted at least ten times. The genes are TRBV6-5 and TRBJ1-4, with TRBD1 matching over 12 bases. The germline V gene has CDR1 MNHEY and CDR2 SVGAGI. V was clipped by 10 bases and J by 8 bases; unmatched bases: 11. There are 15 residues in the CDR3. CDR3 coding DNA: TGTGCCACCAAACTTGGGGACAGGGGGCTAGAAAAACTGTTTTTT. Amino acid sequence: CATKLGDRGLEKLFF.

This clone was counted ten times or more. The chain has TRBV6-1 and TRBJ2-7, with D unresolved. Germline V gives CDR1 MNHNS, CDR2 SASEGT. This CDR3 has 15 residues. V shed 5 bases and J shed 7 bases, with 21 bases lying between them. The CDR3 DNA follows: TGTGCCAGCAGTCTCCGGGCCCAACTTTCGGGTGAGCAGTACTTC. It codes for CASSLRAQLSGEQYF.